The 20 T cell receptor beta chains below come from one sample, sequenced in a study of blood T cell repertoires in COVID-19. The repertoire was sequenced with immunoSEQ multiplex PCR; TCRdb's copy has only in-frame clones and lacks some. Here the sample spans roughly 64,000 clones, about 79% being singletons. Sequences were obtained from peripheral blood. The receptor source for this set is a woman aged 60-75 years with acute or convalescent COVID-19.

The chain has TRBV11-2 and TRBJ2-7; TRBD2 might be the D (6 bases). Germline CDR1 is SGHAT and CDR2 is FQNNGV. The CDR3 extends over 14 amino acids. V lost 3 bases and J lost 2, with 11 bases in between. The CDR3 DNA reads TGTGCCAGCAGCTTTCCGGGAGTAGCCTACGAGCAGTACTTC. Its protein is CASSFPGVAYEQYF.

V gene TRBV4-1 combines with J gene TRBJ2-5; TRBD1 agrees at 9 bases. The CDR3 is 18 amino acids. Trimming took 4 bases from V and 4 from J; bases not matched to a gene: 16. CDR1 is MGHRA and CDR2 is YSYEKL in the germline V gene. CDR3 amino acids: CASSPRAGRGQGIETQYF. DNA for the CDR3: TGCGCCAGCAGCCCCCGTGCAGGCCGAGGACAGGGGATAGAGACCCAGTACTTC.

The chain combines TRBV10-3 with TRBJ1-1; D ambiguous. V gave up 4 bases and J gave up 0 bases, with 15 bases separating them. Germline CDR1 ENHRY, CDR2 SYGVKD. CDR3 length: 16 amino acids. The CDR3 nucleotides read TGTGCCATCAGTGCCGGACTTTTGTCCATGAACACTGAAGCTTTCTTT. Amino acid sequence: CAISAGLLSMNTEAFF.

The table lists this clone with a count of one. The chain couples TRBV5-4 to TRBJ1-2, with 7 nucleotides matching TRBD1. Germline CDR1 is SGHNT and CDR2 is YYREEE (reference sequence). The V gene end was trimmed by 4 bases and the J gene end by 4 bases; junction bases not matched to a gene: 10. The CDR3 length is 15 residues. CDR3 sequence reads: CASSLYGRDSYGYTF. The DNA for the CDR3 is TGTGCCAGCAGCCTCTATGGCCGGGACAGCTATGGCTACACCTTC. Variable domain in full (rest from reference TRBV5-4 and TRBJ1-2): ETGVTQSPTHLIKTRGQQVTLRCSSQSGHNTVSWYQQALGQGPQFIFQYYREEENGRGNFPPRFSGLQFPNYSSELNVNALELDDSALYLCASSLYGRDSYGYTFGSGTRLTVV.

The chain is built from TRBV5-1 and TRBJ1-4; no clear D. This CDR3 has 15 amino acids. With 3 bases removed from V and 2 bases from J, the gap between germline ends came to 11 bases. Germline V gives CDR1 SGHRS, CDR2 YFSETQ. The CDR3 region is CASSSSGGTNEKLFF. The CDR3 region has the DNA TGCGCCAGCAGCTCATCGGGTGGGACTAATGAAAAACTGTTTTTT.

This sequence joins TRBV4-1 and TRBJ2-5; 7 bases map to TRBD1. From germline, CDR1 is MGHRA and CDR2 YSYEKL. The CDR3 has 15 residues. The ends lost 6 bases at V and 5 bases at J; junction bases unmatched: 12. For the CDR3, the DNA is TGCGCCAGCAGTCCTCGCGAGGGGGCGCGGGAGACCCAGTACTTC. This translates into CASSPREGARETQYF.

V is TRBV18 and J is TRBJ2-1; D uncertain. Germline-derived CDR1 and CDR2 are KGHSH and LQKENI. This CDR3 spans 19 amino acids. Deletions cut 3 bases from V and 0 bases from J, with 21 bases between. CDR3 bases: TGTGCCAGCTCACCGCTCTTCATTTCCGAACTTAGCTCCTACAATGAGCAGTTCTTC. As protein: CASSPLFISELSSYNEQFF.

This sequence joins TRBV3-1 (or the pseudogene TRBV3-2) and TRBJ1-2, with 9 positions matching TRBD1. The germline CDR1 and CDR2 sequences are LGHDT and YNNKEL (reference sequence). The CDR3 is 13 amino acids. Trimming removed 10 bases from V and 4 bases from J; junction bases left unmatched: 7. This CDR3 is CATTTGGFYGYTF. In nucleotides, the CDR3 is TGTGCCACTACGACAGGGGGTTTCTATGGCTACACCTTC.

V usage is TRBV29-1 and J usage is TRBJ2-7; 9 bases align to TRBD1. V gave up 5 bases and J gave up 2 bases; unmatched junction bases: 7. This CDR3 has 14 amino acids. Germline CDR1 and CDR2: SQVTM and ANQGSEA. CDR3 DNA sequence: TGCAGCGTTCAAAAAGGGGACAGGGCCTACGAGCAGTACTTC. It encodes CSVQKGDRAYEQYF.

The CDR3 bases are TGTGCCAGCGACCTGGGGGCCACTGAAGCTTTCTTT. The encoded protein is CASDLGATEAFF. V gene TRBV2 combines with J gene TRBJ1-1; TRBD1 is a possible D gene (6 bases). Germline V gives CDR1 SNHLY, CDR2 FYNNEI. The CDR3 contains 12 residues. Trimming cost V 8 bases and J 4 bases, with 11 bases left between them.

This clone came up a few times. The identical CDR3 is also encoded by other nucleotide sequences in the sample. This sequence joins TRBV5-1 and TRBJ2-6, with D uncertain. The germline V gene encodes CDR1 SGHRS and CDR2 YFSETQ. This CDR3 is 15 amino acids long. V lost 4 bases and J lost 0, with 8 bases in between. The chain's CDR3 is CASSPSLSGANVLTF. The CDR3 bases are TGCGCCAGCAGCCCCTCCCTCTCTGGGGCCAACGTCCTGACTTTC.

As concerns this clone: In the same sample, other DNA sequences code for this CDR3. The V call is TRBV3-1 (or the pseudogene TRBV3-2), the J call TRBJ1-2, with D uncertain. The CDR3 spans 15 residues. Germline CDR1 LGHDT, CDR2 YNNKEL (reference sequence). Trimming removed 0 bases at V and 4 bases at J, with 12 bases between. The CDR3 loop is CASSQEAGRGYGYTF. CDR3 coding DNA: TGTGCCAGCAGCCAAGAAGCAGGCCGTGGCTATGGCTACACCTTC.

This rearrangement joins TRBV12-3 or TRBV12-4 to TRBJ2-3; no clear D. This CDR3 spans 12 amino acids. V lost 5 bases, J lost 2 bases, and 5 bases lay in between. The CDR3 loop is CASSLYTDTQYF. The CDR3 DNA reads TGTGCCAGCAGTCTTTACACAGATACGCAGTATTTT.

CDR3: CASSLMTGESYNEQFF. Here the CDR3 DNA reads TGTGCCAGCAGCTTAATGACAGGGGAATCCTACAATGAGCAGTTCTTC. V gene TRBV11-2 combines with J gene TRBJ2-1; 8 nucleotides line up with TRBD1. V was clipped by 2 bases and J by 1 base; unmatched bases: 4. Germline V gene data show CDR1 as SGHAT and CDR2 as FQNNGV. The length of the CDR3 is 16 residues. Supplemented by reference TRBV11-2 and TRBJ2-1, the full variable domain reads EAGVAQSPRYKIIEKRQSVAFWCNPISGHATLYWYQQILGQGPKLLIQFQNNGVVDDSQLPKDRFSAERLKGVDSTLKIQPAKLEDSAVYLCASSLMTGESYNEQFFGPGTRLTVL.

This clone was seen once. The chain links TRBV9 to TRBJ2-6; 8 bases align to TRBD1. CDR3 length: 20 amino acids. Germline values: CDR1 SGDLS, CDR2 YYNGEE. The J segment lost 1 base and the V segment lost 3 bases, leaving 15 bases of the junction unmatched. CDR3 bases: TGTGCCAGCAGCGGGCCCCCCACCGGGACAGGCCAATCTGGGGCCAACGTCCTGACTTTC. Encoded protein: CASSGPPTGTGQSGANVLTF.

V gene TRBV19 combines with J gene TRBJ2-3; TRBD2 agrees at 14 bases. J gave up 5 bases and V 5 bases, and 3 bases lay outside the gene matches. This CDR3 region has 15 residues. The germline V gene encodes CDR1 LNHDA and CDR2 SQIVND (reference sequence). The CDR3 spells CASSLGLAGEDTQYF. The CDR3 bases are TGTGCCAGTAGTTTGGGACTAGCGGGGGAAGATACGCAGTATTTT.

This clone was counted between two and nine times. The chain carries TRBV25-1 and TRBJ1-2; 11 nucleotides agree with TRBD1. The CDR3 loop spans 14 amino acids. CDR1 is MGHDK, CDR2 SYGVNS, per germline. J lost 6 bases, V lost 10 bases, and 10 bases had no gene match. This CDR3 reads CANGTGGVWDGYTF. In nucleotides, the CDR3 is TGTGCCAACGGGACAGGGGGGGTTTGGGATGGCTACACCTTC.

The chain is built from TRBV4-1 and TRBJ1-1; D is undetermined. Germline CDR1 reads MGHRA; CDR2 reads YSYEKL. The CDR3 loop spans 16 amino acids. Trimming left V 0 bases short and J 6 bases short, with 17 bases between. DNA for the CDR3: TGCGCCAGCAGCCAAGAGTCCCTAGCCAGGACCCCTGAAGCTTTCTTT. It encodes CASSQESLARTPEAFF.

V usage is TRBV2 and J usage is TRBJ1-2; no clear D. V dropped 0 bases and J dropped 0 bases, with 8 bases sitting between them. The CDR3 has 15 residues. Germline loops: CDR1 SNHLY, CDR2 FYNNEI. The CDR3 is CASSEAKIANYGYTF. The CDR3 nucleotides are TGTGCCAGCAGTGAAGCGAAAATAGCTAACTATGGCTACACCTTC. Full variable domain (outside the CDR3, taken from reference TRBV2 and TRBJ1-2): EPEVTQTPSHQVTQMGQEVILRCVPISNHLYFYWYRQILGQKVEFLVSFYNNEISEKSEIFDDQFSVERPDGSNFTLKIRSTKLEDSAMYFCASSEAKIANYGYTFGSGTRLTVV.

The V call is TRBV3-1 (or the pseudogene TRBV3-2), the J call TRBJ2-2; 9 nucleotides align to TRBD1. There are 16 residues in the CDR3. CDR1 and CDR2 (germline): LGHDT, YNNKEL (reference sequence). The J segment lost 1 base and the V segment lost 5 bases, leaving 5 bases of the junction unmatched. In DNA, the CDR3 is TGTGCCAGCAGCGAAGGGGGACAGGGGAACACCGGGGAGCTGTTTTTT. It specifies CASSEGGQGNTGELFF.